These 13 T cell receptor beta chains share one sample of origin, sequenced in a study of PD-L1 blockade in urothelial cancer. The method was immunoSEQ multiplex PCR; TCRdb's version includes in-frame clones alone and lacks a portion of them. This sample carries tens of thousands of clones, approximately 90% of them seen once, and the ten largest clones take 1.5% to 2%. This specimen consisted of PBMCs, obtained around atezolizumab (anti-PD-L1) treatment. These receptors were obtained from a man in his sixties with urothelial cancer.

This clone was recorded once. This chain uses TRBV4-2 with TRBJ1-2; 8 bases agree with TRBD1. CDR3 size: 15 residues. Germline trimming cut 0 bases from V and 5 bases from J; bases unmatched to any gene: 5. Germline V gene data show CDR1 as LGHNA and CDR2 as YNFKEQ. CDR3 bases: TGTGCCAGCAGCCAAGATCAGGGGGCCTGGTATGGCTACACCTTC. It is translated as CASSQDQGAWYGYTF.

This chain connects TRBV19 to TRBJ2-1; 15 positions agree with TRBD2. After removal of 5 bases from V and 1 base from J, the junction contained 6 bases not matched to a gene. This CDR3 is built from 18 residues. Germline V gene lookup returns CDR1 LNHDA and CDR2 SQIVND (reference sequence). CDR3 sequence reads: CASSPWTSGRGSYNEQFF. The CDR3 bases are TGTGCCAGTAGTCCCTGGACTAGCGGGAGGGGGTCCTACAATGAGCAGTTCTTC. The variable domain in full, with the rest retrieved from reference TRBV19 and TRBJ2-1, is DGGITQSPKYLFRKEGQNVTLSCEQNLNHDAMYWYRQDPGQGLRLIYYSQIVNDFQKGDIAEGYSVSREKKESFPLTVTSAQKNPTAFYLCASSPWTSGRGSYNEQFFGPGTRLTVL.

The CDR3 region is CASSDETGLAYEQYF. The CDR3 DNA reads as TGTGCCAGCAGTGACGAGACGGGACTAGCCTACGAGCAGTACTTC. The rearrangement joins TRBV6-1 to TRBJ2-7; TRBD2 agrees at 8 bases. Germline V CDR1 and CDR2: MNHNS, SASEGT. V shed 3 bases, J shed 2 bases, and the junction held 6 bases outside the gene matches. CDR3 size: 15 residues.

The chain combines TRBV2 with TRBJ2-7; 7 bases are a match to TRBD1. CDR1 is SNHLY and CDR2 is FYNNEI in the germline V gene. This CDR3 is 14 amino acids long. The V segment lost 6 bases and the J segment 0 bases; nucleotides outside the gene matches: 5. In nucleotides, the CDR3 is TGTGCCAGCAGGCAGACAGGGACCTCCTACGAGCAGTACTTC. This translates into CASRQTGTSYEQYF. Supplemented by reference TRBV2 and TRBJ2-7, the full variable domain reads EPEVTQTPSHQVTQMGQEVILRCVPISNHLYFYWYRQILGQKVEFLVSFYNNEISEKSEIFDDQFSVERPDGSNFTLKIRSTKLEDSAMYFCASRQTGTSYEQYFGPGTRLTVT.

This rearrangement joins TRBV6-1 to TRBJ1-3; TRBD1 aligns across 8 bases. The V and J ends lost 4 bases and 0 bases, in that order; junction bases with no gene match: 14. The V gene's germline CDR1 is MNHNS and CDR2 SASEGT. This CDR3 is 19 amino acids long. CDR3 sequence reads: CASSGPAGGYTNSGNTIYF. For the CDR3, the DNA is TGTGCCAGCAGTGGCCCGGCAGGGGGCTACACAAACTCTGGAAACACCATATATTTT.

The chain's CDR3 is CASSLVRGGTEAFF. The CDR3 region has the DNA TGTGCCAGCAGTTTAGTACGGGGGGGAACTGAAGCTTTCTTT. The genes are TRBV28 and TRBJ1-1; weak D call: TRBD1 (5 bases). Per the germline V gene, CDR1 is MDHEN and CDR2 is SYDVKM. V lost 2 bases to trimming and J lost 5 bases, with 12 bases between them. CDR3 length equals 14 residues.

The V call is TRBV10-3, the J call TRBJ2-1, with D tentatively TRBD2 (5 bases). V shed 6 bases and J shed 5 bases, with 11 bases lying between them. Germline V gene lookup returns CDR1 ENHRY and CDR2 SYGVKD. The CDR3 sequence is 13 residues long. The CDR3 region has the DNA TGTGCCATCAGAGCAGCGGACCACAATGAGCAGTTCTTC. It yields the protein CAIRAADHNEQFF.

The rearrangement uses TRBV2 and TRBJ2-1; D remains unclear. From germline, CDR1 is SNHLY and CDR2 FYNNEI. V gave up 4 bases and J gave up 0 bases, with 7 bases separating them. This CDR3 region has 14 residues. Here the CDR3 DNA reads TGTGCCAGCAGTGCAGGTAGCTCCTACAATGAGCAGTTCTTC. It specifies CASSAGSSYNEQFF.

The genes are TRBV2 and TRBJ2-5; D is unresolved. The germline gives CDR1 SNHLY, CDR2 FYNNEI. CDR3 size: 14 residues. The V end lost 7 bases, the J end lost 5 bases, and 17 bases lay between the germline ends. CDR3 DNA sequence: TGTGCCAGCACCTTACTGACGTACGGGGAGACCCAGTACTTC. As protein: CASTLLTYGETQYF. Drawing the rest from reference TRBV2 and TRBJ2-5, the complete variable domain is EPEVTQTPSHQVTQMGQEVILRCVPISNHLYFYWYRQILGQKVEFLVSFYNNEISEKSEIFDDQFSVERPDGSNFTLKIRSTKLEDSAMYFCASTLLTYGETQYFGPGTRLLVL.

The chain joins TRBV11-3 to TRBJ2-7; tentative D call: TRBD1 (6 bases). Per germline, CDR1 SGHNT and CDR2 YENEEA. V was shortened by 5 bases and J by 2 bases, with 13 bases between the two germline ends. CDR3 length: 14 amino acids. CDR3 loop: CASSPGDGPYEQYF. The CDR3 nucleotides are TGTGCCAGCAGCCCAGGGGACGGCCCCTACGAGCAGTACTTC. Supplemented by reference TRBV11-3 and TRBJ2-7, the full variable domain reads EAGVVQSPRYKIIEKKQPVAFWCNPISGHNTLYWYLQNLGQGPELLIRYENEEAVDDSQLPKDRFSAERLKGVDSTLKIQPAELGDSAVYLCASSPGDGPYEQYFGPGTRLTVT.

The rearrangement links TRBV12-5 to TRBJ2-1, with 7 bases fitting TRBD1. Germline V gene data show CDR1 as LGHNT and CDR2 as FRNRAP. CDR3 length: 11 residues. With 5 bases clipped from V and 14 bases from J, the junction kept 6 bases outside the gene matches. Here the CDR3 reads CASGLRDREFF. The DNA of the CDR3 is TGTGCTAGTGGTCTCCGGGACAGAGAGTTCTTC. Drawing the rest from reference TRBV12-5 and TRBJ2-1, the complete variable domain is DARVTQTPRHKVTEMGQEVTMRCQPILGHNTVFWYRQTMMQGLELLAYFRNRAPLDDSGMPKDRFSAEMPDATLATLKIQPSEPRDSAVYFCASGLRDREFFGPGTRLTVL.

The chain couples TRBV19 to TRBJ2-3; 11 nucleotides match TRBD2. V shed 7 bases and J 0 bases; nucleotides not matched to a gene: 3. From germline, CDR1 is LNHDA and CDR2 SQIVND (reference sequence). CDR3 size: 15 residues. The CDR3 coding sequence is TGTGCCAGTACCCGGACTAGCGGGAGCACAGATACGCAGTATTTT. Translation: CASTRTSGSTDTQYF.

The rearrangement links TRBV27 to TRBJ2-5; possibly TRBD1 for D (6 bases). V lost 2 bases, J lost 2 bases, and 12 bases lay in between. Germline lookup yields CDR1 MNHEY and CDR2 SMNVEV (reference sequence). The length of the CDR3 is 15 residues. The CDR3 DNA follows: TGTGCCAGCAGTTTAGCGGACAGCAGACAAGAGACCCAGTACTTC. Protein: CASSLADSRQETQYF.